The 32 T cell receptor beta chains listed next were all sequenced from one sample in a study of identifying expanded T cells in peripheral blood (dated by TCRdb to about 2019). The method was the immunoSEQ multiplex PCR assay. TCRdb holds this immuneACCESS table with in-frame rearrangements only. Some clones are missing; in checked studies, unresolved V genes explain under half, and the rest has no known cause. This sample lists approximately 94,000 clones; over 70% were detected once. More than 5.5% of the sample is held by the ten biggest clonotypes. Sequencing input: blood. The receptors were sampled from a person aged 18 to 75 in good health.

The J gene is TRBJ2-1, the V gene TRBV19; 8 bases align to TRBD1. The CDR3 has 17 residues. V shed 3 bases, J shed 0 bases, and the junction held 7 bases outside the gene matches. The V gene's germline CDR1 is LNHDA and CDR2 SQIVND (reference sequence). This CDR3 reads CASSIPRDRGSYNEQFF. The CDR3 coding sequence is TGTGCCAGTAGTATCCCTCGAGACAGGGGCTCCTACAATGAGCAGTTCTTC.

V and J are TRBV5-8 and TRBJ2-7; D may match TRBD1 or TRBD2 (5 bases each). The CDR3 is made up of 17 amino acids. Per the germline V gene, CDR1 is SGHTS and CDR2 is YDEGEE. The V end was cut by 0 bases, the J end by 7 bases, with 23 bases between. The CDR3, as DNA: TGTGCCAGCAGCTTGGATGGGGGACGGTTTGTCAAAGAAGAGCAGTACTTC. Amino acids: CASSLDGGRFVKEEQYF.

The CDR3 region has the DNA TGTGCCAGCAGCTTAGGGGCTGGCCGTTCAGGGGCCCCCTACGAGCAGTACTTC. This gives the protein CASSLGAGRSGAPYEQYF. V and J are TRBV11-3 and TRBJ2-7; weak D call: TRBD1 (6 bases). The CDR3 totals 18 residues. V lost 1 base to trimming and J lost 2 bases, with 21 bases between them. Germline CDR1 SGHNT, CDR2 YENEEA.

V and J are TRBV27 and TRBJ2-3; D unclear. This CDR3 spans 14 amino acids. The germline gives CDR1 MNHEY, CDR2 SMNVEV (reference sequence). Between the trimmed V and J ends, which lost 6 bases and 4 bases, there was a span of 14 bases. The CDR3 sequence is CASRKLGKADTQYF. The CDR3 DNA reads TGTGCCAGCAGGAAACTGGGGAAAGCAGATACGCAGTATTTT.

V usage is TRBV6-5 and J usage is TRBJ2-7, with 8 bases matching TRBD1. The CDR3 contains 12 residues. CDR1 MNHEY and CDR2 SVGAGI come from the germline V gene. Losses at the gene ends were 6 bases for V and 7 bases for J; bases not matched to a gene: 5. As DNA, the CDR3 is TGTGCCAGCAGCCTGACAGGGGTAGAGCAGTACTTC. The encoded protein is CASSLTGVEQYF.

The CDR3 coding sequence is TGCGCCAGCACCATGGGGGCAGGGGGTATGGCCTACGAGCAGTACTTC. It specifies CASTMGAGGMAYEQYF. The chain has TRBV5-1 and TRBJ2-7; 7 nucleotides line up with TRBD1. Germline assignment: CDR1 SGHRS and CDR2 YFSETQ. The V and J ends lost 6 bases and 2 bases, in that order; junction bases with no gene match: 14. This CDR3 region has 16 residues.

The V and J genes are TRBV4-2 and TRBJ1-6; 8 bases fit TRBD1. The germline CDR1 and CDR2 sequences are LGHNA and YNFKEQ. The CDR3 runs to 21 residues. Unmatched junction bases numbered 14, after V lost 1 base and J lost 0 bases. This CDR3 is CASSQGFGRGRPGSYNSPLHF. The CDR3 nucleotides read TGTGCCAGCAGCCAAGGGTTTGGCAGGGGGCGACCCGGCTCCTATAATTCACCCCTCCACTTT.

V usage is TRBV7-8 and J usage is TRBJ2-1; TRBD1 matches at 11 bases. The CDR3 covers 15 residues. Germline-derived CDR1 and CDR2 are SGHVS and FQNEAQ. The ends lost 7 bases at V and 8 bases at J; junction bases unmatched: 10. CDR3 in DNA: TGTGCCAGCACGCTTGGACAGGGGGCCCGAGATGAGCAGTTCTTC. It translates to CASTLGQGARDEQFF.

The chain carries TRBV4-3 and TRBJ1-1; no firm D call. CDR3 length equals 12 residues. The germline V gene has CDR1 LGHNA and CDR2 YSLEER. Trimming took off 1 base at V and 8 bases at J, with 8 bases between the two ends. This CDR3 is CASSQGYGEAFF. CDR3 DNA sequence: TGCGCCAGCAGCCAAGGTTATGGCGAAGCTTTCTTT.

The J gene is TRBJ2-7, the V gene TRBV7-2; D uncertain. This CDR3 contains 12 residues. Germline values: CDR1 SGHTA, CDR2 FQGNSA. Trimming took 1 base from V and 4 from J, leaving 5 bases between them. The CDR3 here is CASSLERYEQYF. In DNA, the CDR3 is TGTGCCAGCAGCTTAGAGAGATACGAGCAGTACTTC.

This chain connects TRBV11-2 to TRBJ1-2, with D perhaps matching TRBD1 (5 bases). Trimming shortened V by 2 bases and J by 4 bases, and 11 bases separated the two germline ends. The germline V gene encodes CDR1 SGHAT and CDR2 FQNNGV. The CDR3 extends over 14 amino acids. The DNA for the CDR3 is TGTGCCAGCAGCTTATACGGGGGGTCCTATGGCTACACCTTC. Its translation is CASSLYGGSYGYTF. Based on the CDR3 plus reference TRBV11-2 and TRBJ1-2, the full variable domain is EAGVAQSPRYKIIEKRQSVAFWCNPISGHATLYWYQQILGQGPKLLIQFQNNGVVDDSQLPKDRFSAERLKGVDSTLKIQPAKLEDSAVYLCASSLYGGSYGYTFGSGTRLTVV.

The CDR3 coding sequence is TGTGCCAGCAGCCGGGACTTAGTTAGGGATACGCAGTATTTT. This translates into CASSRDLVRDTQYF. V usage is TRBV5-8 and J usage is TRBJ2-3, with D perhaps matching TRBD2 (6 bases). V lost 4 bases and J lost 6, with 15 bases in between. The CDR3 runs 14 residues. Germline V gene lookup returns CDR1 SGHTS and CDR2 YDEGEE. Supplemented by reference TRBV5-8 and TRBJ2-3, the full variable domain reads EAGVTQSPTHLIKTRGQQATLRCSPISGHTSVYWYQQALGLGLQFLLWYDEGEERNRGNFPPRFSGRQFPNYSSELNVNALELEDSALYLCASSRDLVRDTQYFGPGTRLTVL.

This clone appeared once. This chain joins TRBV19 and TRBJ1-1, with 7 positions matching TRBD1. The junction had 4 bases not matched to a gene; V was cut back by 3 bases and J by 0 bases. This CDR3 region has 15 residues. CDR1 LNHDA and CDR2 SQIVND come from the germline V gene (reference sequence). The CDR3 is CASSIGQGVNTEAFF. The CDR3 DNA sequence: TGTGCCAGTAGTATTGGGCAGGGGGTGAACACTGAAGCTTTCTTT.

The gene calls are TRBV27 and TRBJ2-6; D not resolved. Germline CDR1 is MNHEY and CDR2 is SMNVEV (reference sequence). The CDR3 sequence is 14 residues long. V dropped 4 bases and J dropped 0 bases, with 4 bases sitting between them. The CDR3 loop is CASSYSSGANVLTF. Written as DNA, the CDR3 is TGTGCCAGCAGTTATAGCTCTGGGGCCAACGTCCTGACTTTC.

The chain is built from TRBV11-2 and TRBJ1-6, with D unclear. V was trimmed by 1 base and J by 10 bases, leaving 8 bases between them. Germline lookup yields CDR1 SGHAT and CDR2 FQNNGV. CDR3 length: 13 amino acids. The CDR3, as DNA: TGTGCCAGCAGCTTAGTAACTAGCTCACCCCTCCACTTT. Translated: CASSLVTSSPLHF.

This chain connects TRBV7-9 to TRBJ2-7, with D perhaps given as TRBD1 or TRBD2 (6 bases each). V was cut by 5 bases and J by 5 bases, with 22 bases left in between. CDR3 length equals 16 residues. Germline values: CDR1 SEHNR, CDR2 FQNEAQ (reference sequence). CDR3 region: CASSLTRGTPWDEQYF. In DNA, the CDR3 is TGTGCCAGCAGCCTCACTAGGGGGACTCCGTGGGACGAGCAGTACTTC.

J is TRBJ1-2 and V is TRBV7-8, with 8 bases aligning to TRBD1. The CDR3 loop spans 15 amino acids. CDR1 and CDR2 from the germline V gene are SGHVS and FQNEAQ. V gave up 5 bases and J gave up 5 bases; unmatched junction bases: 10. The CDR3 reads CASSPWTGNNYGYTF. CDR3 nucleotides: TGTGCCAGCAGCCCCTGGACAGGGAACAATTATGGCTACACCTTC.

The J gene is TRBJ2-7, the V gene TRBV5-1, with D hard to call. V was pared by 0 bases and J by 5 bases, with 12 bases between. The CDR3 has 14 residues. CDR1 SGHRS and CDR2 YFSETQ come from the germline V gene. The CDR3 nucleotides are TGCGCCAGCAGCTTGGGTAGGGTGGACGACGAGCAGTACTTC. It translates to CASSLGRVDDEQYF.

DNA of the CDR3: TGTGCCAGCAGCCAAGCCCCAGGGACTAGCAATCAGCCCCAGCATTTT. Protein product: CASSQAPGTSNQPQHF. The chain combines TRBV4-2 with TRBJ1-5, with D possibly TRBD1 on 5 matching bases. This CDR3 spans 16 amino acids. The germline V gene has CDR1 LGHNA and CDR2 YNFKEQ. Between the trimmed V and J ends, which lost 1 base and 0 bases, there was a span of 10 bases.

The chain recombines TRBV6-1 with TRBJ2-7; possibly TRBD2 for D (5 bases). Germline assignment: CDR1 MNHNS and CDR2 SASEGT. The length of the CDR3 is 12 residues. V was clipped by 10 bases and J by 2 bases, with 12 bases between them. CDR3 DNA sequence: TGTGCCACCGGACGGGGAACCTACGAGCAGTACTTC. Its protein is CATGRGTYEQYF.

The chain uses TRBV19 and TRBJ1-2; perhaps TRBD1 as D (6 bases). V shed 0 bases and J shed 4 bases, with 15 bases lying between them. The CDR3 has 16 amino acids. Germline V gives CDR1 LNHDA, CDR2 SQIVND (reference sequence). Here the CDR3 DNA reads TGTGCCAGTAGTATAGATGTGGCCAGGGGTGGCTATGGCTACACCTTC. Amino acid sequence: CASSIDVARGGYGYTF. Full variable domain (remainder filled in from reference TRBV19 and TRBJ1-2): DGGITQSPKYLFRKEGQNVTLSCEQNLNHDAMYWYRQDPGQGLRLIYYSQIVNDFQKGDIAEGYSVSREKKESFPLTVTSAQKNPTAFYLCASSIDVARGGYGYTFGSGTRLTVV.

The chain recombines TRBV5-1 with TRBJ2-1, with 14 positions matching TRBD2. The junction had 7 bases not matched to a gene; V was cut back by 5 bases and J by 3 bases. The CDR3 is 17 amino acids. The germline V gene has CDR1 SGHRS and CDR2 YFSETQ. CDR3: CASRMTSGGASYNEQFF. CDR3 nucleotides: TGCGCCAGCAGGATGACTAGCGGGGGGGCGAGCTACAATGAGCAGTTCTTC.

The genes are TRBV5-5 and TRBJ2-7; D ambiguous. With 6 bases removed from V and 0 bases from J, the gap between germline ends came to 13 bases. Germline CDR1 SGHKS, CDR2 YYEKEE (reference sequence). The CDR3 consists of 14 residues. This chain's CDR3 is CASIQVPSSYEQYF. Written as DNA, the CDR3 is TGTGCCAGCATTCAGGTCCCGAGCTCCTACGAGCAGTACTTC. Using reference TRBV5-5 and TRBJ2-7 for the parts outside the CDR3, the full variable domain is DAGVTQSPTHLIKTRGQQVTLRCSPISGHKSVSWYQQVLGQGPQFIFQYYEKEERGRGNFPDRFSARQFPNYSSELNVNALLLGDSALYLCASIQVPSSYEQYFGPGTRLTVT.

This clone was seen just once. The chain links TRBV19 to TRBJ2-3; D unresolved. The CDR3 spans 13 residues. Germline V lookup: CDR1 LNHDA, CDR2 SQIVND (reference sequence). Trimming cost V 6 bases and J 5 bases, with 12 bases left between them. CDR3 region: CASRRLGEDTQYF. Written as DNA, the CDR3 is TGTGCCAGTAGGCGGCTAGGTGAAGATACGCAGTATTTT.

This clone is a singleton in its sample. The chain is built from TRBV19 and TRBJ2-3; 9 positions agree with TRBD2. Losses at the gene ends were 5 bases for V and 0 bases for J; bases not matched to a gene: 6. The CDR3 sequence is 16 residues long. Germline-derived CDR1 and CDR2 are LNHDA and SQIVND (reference sequence). CDR3 in DNA: TGTGCCAGTAGTGCCGGGACTAGCAGAAGCACAGATACGCAGTATTTT. The encoded protein is CASSAGTSRSTDTQYF.

The chain uses TRBV5-1 and TRBJ1-4, with D unresolved. The germline V and J ends were trimmed by 0 bases and 4 bases, with 10 bases remaining between them. Germline V CDR1 and CDR2: SGHRS, YFSETQ. This CDR3 contains 15 residues. CDR3 sequence reads: CASSLGTVDNEKLFF. The DNA for the CDR3 is TGCGCCAGCAGCTTGGGCACCGTAGATAATGAAAAACTGTTTTTT. Full variable domain (rest looked up from reference TRBV5-1 and TRBJ1-4): KAGVTQTPRYLIKTRGQQVTLSCSPISGHRSVSWYQQTPGQGLQFLFEYFSETQRNKGNFPGRFSGRQFSNSRSEMNVSTLELGDSALYLCASSLGTVDNEKLFFGSGTQLSVL.

The J gene is TRBJ2-1, the V gene TRBV30; D is unclear. This CDR3 spans 12 amino acids. V lost 1 base and J 15 bases, leaving 16 bases between the germline ends. Looked up from germline, CDR1 is GTSNPN and CDR2 is SVGIG (reference sequence). CDR3 in amino acids: CAWSGPGLKLFF. The CDR3 coding sequence is TGTGCCTGGAGTGGACCGGGCCTAAAGCTGTTCTTC.

The chain combines TRBV10-1 with TRBJ1-2; TRBD1 aligns across 7 bases. This CDR3 spans 13 amino acids. The germline CDR1 and CDR2 sequences are WNHNN and SYGVQD (reference sequence). Losses at the gene ends were 3 bases for V and 4 bases for J; bases not matched to a gene: 2. The CDR3 loop is CASSESGGYGYTF. The CDR3 bases are TGCGCCAGCAGTGAATCAGGGGGCTATGGCTACACCTTC.

This clone was observed a single time. V gene TRBV4-1 combines with J gene TRBJ2-1, with 10 positions matching TRBD1. Trimming removed 4 bases from V and 5 bases from J; junction bases left unmatched: 11. This CDR3 has 17 residues. Germline values: CDR1 MGHRA, CDR2 YSYEKL. The CDR3 DNA sequence: TGCGCCAGCAGCCCAGCATCCGGGACAGGGGTAAACAATGAGCAGTTCTTC. Encoded protein: CASSPASGTGVNNEQFF.

The chain uses TRBV7-9 and TRBJ2-7, with 8 bases that match TRBD1. The trim removed 3 bases at V and 5 bases at J, leaving 6 bases unmatched. CDR3 length: 14 amino acids. Germline assignment: CDR1 SEHNR and CDR2 FQNEAQ (reference sequence). As DNA, the CDR3 is TGTGCCAGCAGCTTCGGACAGGGTATAGACGAGCAGTACTTC. As protein: CASSFGQGIDEQYF.

Here the CDR3 DNA reads TGTGCCAGCAGCTCAGGGACAGGGTTGTACAATGAGCAGTTCTTC. Amino acid sequence: CASSSGTGLYNEQFF. V and J are TRBV13 and TRBJ2-1, with TRBD1 matching 9 bases. Germline V gives CDR1 PRHDT, CDR2 FYEKMQ (reference sequence). There are 15 residues in the CDR3. The V and J ends lost 4 bases and 4 bases, in that order; junction bases with no gene match: 5.

This chain joins TRBV13 and TRBJ2-3; tentatively, D is TRBD2 (5 bases). This CDR3 region has 15 residues. Germline assignment: CDR1 PRHDT and CDR2 FYEKMQ (reference sequence). With 2 bases removed from V and 0 bases from J, the gap between germline ends came to 9 bases. Here the CDR3 reads CASSLTGSSTDTQYF. The CDR3 DNA follows: TGTGCCAGCAGCTTAACGGGGAGCAGCACAGATACGCAGTATTTT.